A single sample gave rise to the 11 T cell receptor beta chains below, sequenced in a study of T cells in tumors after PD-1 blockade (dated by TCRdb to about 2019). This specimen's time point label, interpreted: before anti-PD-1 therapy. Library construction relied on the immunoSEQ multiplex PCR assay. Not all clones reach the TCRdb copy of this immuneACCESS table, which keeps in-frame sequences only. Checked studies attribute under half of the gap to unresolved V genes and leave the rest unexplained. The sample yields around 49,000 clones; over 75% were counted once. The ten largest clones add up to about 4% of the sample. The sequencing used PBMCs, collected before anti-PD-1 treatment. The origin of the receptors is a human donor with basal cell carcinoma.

CDR3 nucleotide sequence: TGCGCCAGCAGCCAAGGACCGGTGGGCGGGGAGCTGTTTTTT. It encodes CASSQGPVGGELFF. The V call is TRBV4-1, the J call TRBJ2-2; no clear D. This CDR3 is 14 amino acids long. Between the trimmed V and J ends, which lost 1 base and 7 bases, there was a span of 10 bases. CDR1 MGHRA and CDR2 YSYEKL come from the germline V gene.

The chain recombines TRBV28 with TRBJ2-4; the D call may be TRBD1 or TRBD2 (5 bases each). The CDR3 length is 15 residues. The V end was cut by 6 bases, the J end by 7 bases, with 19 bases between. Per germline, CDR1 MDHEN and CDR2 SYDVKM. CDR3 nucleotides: TGTGCCAGCAGCCCTATAAGGGGACGTTGGAACATTCAGTACTTC. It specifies CASSPIRGRWNIQYF.

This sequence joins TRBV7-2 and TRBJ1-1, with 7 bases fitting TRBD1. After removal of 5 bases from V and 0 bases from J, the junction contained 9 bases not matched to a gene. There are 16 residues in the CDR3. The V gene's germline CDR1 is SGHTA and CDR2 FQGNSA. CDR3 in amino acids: CASSPDRALMNTEAFF. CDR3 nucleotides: TGTGCCAGCAGCCCAGACAGGGCGCTTATGAACACTGAAGCTTTCTTT.

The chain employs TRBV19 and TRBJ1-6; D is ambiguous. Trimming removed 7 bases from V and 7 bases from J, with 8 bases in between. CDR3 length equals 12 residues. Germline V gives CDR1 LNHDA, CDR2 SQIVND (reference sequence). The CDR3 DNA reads TGTGCCAGTAACACAGAAAATTCACCCCTCCACTTT. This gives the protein CASNTENSPLHF.

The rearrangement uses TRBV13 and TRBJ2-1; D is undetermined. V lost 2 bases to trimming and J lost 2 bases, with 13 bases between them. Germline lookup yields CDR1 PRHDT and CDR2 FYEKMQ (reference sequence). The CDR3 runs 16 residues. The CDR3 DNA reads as TGTGCCAGCAGCTTATTCGAGACCGGTACCTACAATGAGCAGTTCTTC. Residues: CASSLFETGTYNEQFF.

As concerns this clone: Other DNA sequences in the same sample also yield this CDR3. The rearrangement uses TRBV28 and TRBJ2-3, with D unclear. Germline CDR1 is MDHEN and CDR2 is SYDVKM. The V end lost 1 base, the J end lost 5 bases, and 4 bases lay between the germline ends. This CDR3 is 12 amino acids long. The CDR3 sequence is CASSLLGDTQYF. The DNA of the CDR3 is TGTGCCAGCAGTTTATTAGGAGATACGCAGTATTTT.

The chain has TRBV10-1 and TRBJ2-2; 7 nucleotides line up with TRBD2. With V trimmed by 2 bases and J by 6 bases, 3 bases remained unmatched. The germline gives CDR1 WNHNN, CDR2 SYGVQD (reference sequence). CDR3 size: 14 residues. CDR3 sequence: CASSEAGRAGELFF. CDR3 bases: TGCGCCAGCAGTGAGGCAGGGAGGGCCGGGGAGCTGTTTTTT.

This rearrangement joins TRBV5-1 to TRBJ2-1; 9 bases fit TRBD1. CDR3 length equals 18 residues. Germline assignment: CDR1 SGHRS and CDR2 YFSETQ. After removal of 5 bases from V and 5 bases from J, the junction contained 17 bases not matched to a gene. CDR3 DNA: TGCGCCAGCAGTCCTGCTACTTCCGGGACAGGGATAGACAATGAGCAGTTCTTC. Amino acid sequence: CASSPATSGTGIDNEQFF.

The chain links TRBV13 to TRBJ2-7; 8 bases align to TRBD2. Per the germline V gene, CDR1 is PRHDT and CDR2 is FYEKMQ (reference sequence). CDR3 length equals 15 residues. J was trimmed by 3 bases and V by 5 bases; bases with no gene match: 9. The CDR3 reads CASSPGGGPYYEQYF. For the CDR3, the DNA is TGTGCCAGCAGCCCCGGCGGGGGGCCTTACTACGAGCAGTACTTC.

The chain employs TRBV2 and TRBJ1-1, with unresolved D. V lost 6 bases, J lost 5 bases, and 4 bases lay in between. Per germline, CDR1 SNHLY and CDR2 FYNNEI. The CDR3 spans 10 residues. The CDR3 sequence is CASRRTEAFF. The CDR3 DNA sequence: TGTGCCAGCAGGAGAACTGAAGCTTTCTTT.

CDR3 coding DNA: TGTGCCAGCACTCAAACCGGGACAGGGAGGACCGGGGAGCTGTTTTTT. Translated: CASTQTGTGRTGELFF. The V call is TRBV5-4, the J call TRBJ2-2, with 9 bases matching TRBD1. Germline V gives CDR1 SGHNT, CDR2 YYREEE (reference sequence). J was trimmed by 5 bases and V by 6 bases; bases with no gene match: 11. The CDR3 is 16 residues long.